This TCR beta chain emerged from a study of T-cell reconstitution after alpha-beta-depleted transplantation in children. This clonotype occurred a few times. Unique molecular identifiers tagged the TCRbeta library. TCRdb fed the PCR reads into MiXCR, producing one record per CDR3 protein. The sample lists hundreds of thousands of distinct CDR3 sequences, approximately 32% occurring once. Germline CDR1 LGHDT, CDR2 YNNKEL (reference sequence). The CDR3 is 15 residues long. Trimming took 4 bases from V and 4 from J, leaving 17 bases between them. This material consisted of PBMCs from the stem cell graft donor, taken from the stem cell graft. The sequence was obtained from a human donor who donated a stem cell graft to a child with aplastic anemia. The V gene is TRBV3-1, the J gene TRBJ2-7; D perhaps matches TRBD2 (6 bases). The CDR3 here is CASSPTQTSRYEQYF. CDR3 DNA: TGTGCCAGCAGCCCGACCCAGACTAGTAGGTACGAGCAGTACTTC.